A single sample gave rise to the 14 T cell receptor beta chains below, sequenced in a study of cytotoxic CD8 clonotypes in ibrutinib-treated CLL. Assay used: immunoSEQ multiplex PCR; TCRdb lists only in-frame clones, some missing. Found here are 85,000 or so clones, 70% to 80% of them singletons; the top ten hold roughly 4.8%. The material was PBMCs, obtained after 12 months of ibrutinib treatment. These receptors were obtained from a human donor with chronic lymphocytic leukemia.

The chain couples TRBV7-9 to TRBJ1-4, with D tentatively TRBD1 (5 bases). CDR1 is SEHNR, CDR2 FQNEAQ, per germline (reference sequence). The CDR3 totals 15 residues. Trimming left V 1 base short and J 6 bases short, with 12 bases between. CDR3 amino acids: CASSLGGQVYEKLFF. Written as DNA, the CDR3 is TGTGCCAGCAGCTTAGGGGGCCAGGTCTATGAAAAACTGTTTTTT.

The genes are TRBV5-4 and TRBJ2-2, with D perhaps being TRBD1 or TRBD2 (6 bases each). V was pared by 0 bases and J by 3 bases, with 12 bases between. The CDR3 is 16 residues long. Germline-derived CDR1 and CDR2 are SGHNT and YYREEE (reference sequence). The CDR3 spells CASSLGWGADTGELFF. The DNA of the CDR3 is TGTGCCAGCAGCTTGGGTTGGGGGGCCGACACCGGGGAGCTGTTTTTT.

The chain recombines TRBV7-9 with TRBJ2-1; possibly TRBD1 for D (6 bases). V was shortened by 1 base and J by 6 bases, with 19 bases between the two germline ends. Germline-derived CDR1 and CDR2 are SEHNR and FQNEAQ (reference sequence). This CDR3 region has 17 residues. This chain's CDR3 is CASSLGAGRGFPNEQFF. CDR3 bases: TGTGCCAGCAGCTTAGGGGCGGGCAGGGGATTTCCCAATGAGCAGTTCTTC.

V gene TRBV7-9 combines with J gene TRBJ1-2; D ambiguous. The CDR3 is 13 residues long. From germline, CDR1 is SEHNR and CDR2 FQNEAQ (reference sequence). V gave up 5 bases and J gave up 4 bases, with 11 bases separating them. The CDR3: CASSPSARYGYTF. For the CDR3, the DNA is TGTGCCAGCAGCCCCTCGGCGCGCTATGGCTACACCTTC.

The chain has TRBV11-2 and TRBJ1-1; D remains unclear. The CDR3 loop spans 11 amino acids. V was trimmed by 8 bases and J by 5 bases, leaving 9 bases between them. Germline CDR1 SGHAT, CDR2 FQNNGV. This CDR3 reads CASSRWTEAFF. CDR3 nucleotide sequence: TGTGCCAGCTCTAGGTGGACTGAAGCTTTCTTT.

In nucleotides, the CDR3 is TGCGCCAGCAGCACGCAGGGAACCGGGGAGCTGTTTTTT. Translating gives CASSTQGTGELFF. The chain links TRBV5-1 to TRBJ2-2; weak D call: TRBD1 (5 bases). This CDR3 has 13 residues. Trimming pared 4 bases from V and 5 bases from J, leaving 9 bases between. Germline V gene sequence: CDR1 SGHRS, CDR2 YFSETQ.

The CDR3 coding sequence is TGTGCCAGCAGCTTGGGGCTGGGGGACAACACCGGGGAGCTGTTTTTT. This translates into CASSLGLGDNTGELFF. V usage is TRBV5-5 and J usage is TRBJ2-2; perhaps D is TRBD1 or TRBD2 (5 bases each). The CDR3 is made up of 16 amino acids. CDR1 and CDR2 (germline): SGHKS, YYEKEE (reference sequence). V was clipped by 0 bases and J by 2 bases, with 11 bases between them.

The sample holds one count of this clone. The rearrangement links TRBV19 to TRBJ2-4; the D call may be TRBD1 or TRBD2 (5 bases each). Per the germline V gene, CDR1 is LNHDA and CDR2 is SQIVND (reference sequence). This CDR3 contains 13 residues. Trimming cost V 3 bases and J 6 bases, with 9 bases left between them. Here the CDR3 reads CASSIRGPNIQYF. CDR3 bases: TGTGCCAGTAGTATTCGGGGCCCAAACATTCAGTACTTC. The whole variable domain, remainder taken from reference TRBV19 and TRBJ2-4, is DGGITQSPKYLFRKEGQNVTLSCEQNLNHDAMYWYRQDPGQGLRLIYYSQIVNDFQKGDIAEGYSVSREKKESFPLTVTSAQKNPTAFYLCASSIRGPNIQYFGAGTRLSVL.

This chain uses TRBV28 with TRBJ1-2; D gene unclear. The V gene's germline CDR1 is MDHEN and CDR2 SYDVKM. This CDR3 is built from 13 residues. Trimming shortened V by 0 bases and J by 2 bases, and 4 bases separated the two germline ends. CDR3: CASSLWQNYGYTF. The DNA of the CDR3 is TGTGCCAGCAGTTTATGGCAAAACTATGGCTACACCTTC.

The chain is built from TRBV7-9 and TRBJ1-1, with 12 bases fitting TRBD1. J lost 4 bases, V lost 5 bases, and 11 bases had no gene match. The CDR3 spans 17 residues. Germline CDR1 SEHNR, CDR2 FQNEAQ (reference sequence). In DNA form, the CDR3 reads TGTGCCAGCAGCCGCCGGCGGTCGGGACAGGGGGCCACTGAAGCTTTCTTT. It translates to CASSRRRSGQGATEAFF.

In DNA, the CDR3 is TGTGCCAGCAGCCAAACCTACGACCGGACCGCATCTGAAAAACTGTTTTTT. The encoded protein is CASSQTYDRTASEKLFF. V usage is TRBV4-2 and J usage is TRBJ1-4; D is uncertain. From germline, CDR1 is LGHNA and CDR2 YNFKEQ. Trimming removed 2 bases from V and 7 bases from J, with 20 bases in between. CDR3 length: 17 residues.

This clone was recorded once. The chain couples TRBV9 to TRBJ2-7; maybe TRBD2 (6 bases). The CDR3 is 15 residues long. Trimming removed 3 bases at V and 4 bases at J, with 17 bases between. Germline V gene data show CDR1 as SGDLS and CDR2 as YYNGEE. CDR3 amino acids: CASSAGPGGIYEQYF. The DNA for the CDR3 is TGTGCCAGCAGCGCCGGACCCGGGGGAATATACGAGCAGTACTTC.

This chain joins TRBV7-2 and TRBJ1-1; D possibly corresponds to TRBD1 (6 bases). This CDR3 is built from 14 residues. The V and J ends lost 5 bases and 3 bases respectively, with 13 bases between them. Germline CDR1 reads SGHTA; CDR2 reads FQGNSA. CDR3 coding DNA: TGTGCCAGCAGCACCCAGGGGTCGGACACTGAAGCTTTCTTT. Its protein product is CASSTQGSDTEAFF.

In this sample, this clone turned up a few times. V usage is TRBV28 and J usage is TRBJ1-3, with D possibly being TRBD1 (5 bases). This CDR3 spans 17 amino acids. CDR1 and CDR2 from the germline V gene are MDHEN and SYDVKM. V was cut by 4 bases and J by 7 bases, with 23 bases left in between. The DNA of the CDR3 is TGTGCCAGCAGTTCGGAACCAGGATACCCGGGGGGGAACACCATATATTTT. Its translation: CASSSEPGYPGGNTIYF.